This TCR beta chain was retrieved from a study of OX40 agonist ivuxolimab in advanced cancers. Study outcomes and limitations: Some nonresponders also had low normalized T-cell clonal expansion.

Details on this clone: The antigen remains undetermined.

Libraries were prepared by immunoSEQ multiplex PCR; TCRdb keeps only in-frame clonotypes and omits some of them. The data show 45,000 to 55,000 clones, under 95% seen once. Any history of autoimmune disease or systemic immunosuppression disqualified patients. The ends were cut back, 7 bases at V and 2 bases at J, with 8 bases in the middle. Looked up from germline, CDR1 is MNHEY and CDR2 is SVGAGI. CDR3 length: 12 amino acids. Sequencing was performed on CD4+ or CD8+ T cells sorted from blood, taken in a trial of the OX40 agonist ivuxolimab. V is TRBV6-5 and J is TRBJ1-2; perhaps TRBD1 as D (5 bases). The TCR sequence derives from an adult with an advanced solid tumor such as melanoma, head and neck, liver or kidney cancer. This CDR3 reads CASKGQNYGYTF. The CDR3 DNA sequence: TGTGCCAGCAAGGGGCAGAACTATGGCTACACCTTC.